A single sample gave rise to the 7 T cell receptor beta chains below, sequenced in a study of T cell responses to AZD1222 COVID-19 vaccine. TCRdb's copy holds only in-frame clones and misses some; the assay was immunoSEQ multiplex PCR. Among 180,000 or so clones listed, more than 80% were seen once. Sequencing was performed on peripheral blood, taken 28 days after the second dose of the MenACWY control vaccine. The receptors were sampled from an adult who received the MenACWY meningococcal vaccine as a control.

Written as DNA, the CDR3 is TGTGCCAGCAGCGCCGGTCTACACAACACTGAAGCTTTCTTT. It encodes CASSAGLHNTEAFF. The gene calls are TRBV9 and TRBJ1-1; D ambiguous. Germline CDR1 reads SGDLS; CDR2 reads YYNGEE. V dropped 3 bases and J dropped 2 bases, with 11 bases sitting between them. The CDR3 has 14 residues.

The genes are TRBV29-1 and TRBJ1-2; 7 nucleotides agree with TRBD1. Germline CDR1 reads SQVTM; CDR2 reads ANQGSEA. The CDR3 has 13 amino acids. Trimming took 4 bases from V and 7 from J; bases not matched to a gene: 9. CDR3 in amino acids: CSVVQGGWAGYTF. The CDR3 bases are TGCAGCGTTGTCCAAGGGGGCTGGGCTGGCTACACCTTC.

The genes are TRBV10-3 and TRBJ1-1; D is unclear. The CDR3 extends over 17 amino acids. Trimming shortened V by 1 base and J by 3 bases, and 18 bases separated the two germline ends. CDR1 is ENHRY, CDR2 SYGVKD, per germline. The CDR3 spells CAISEWKGSSSDTEAFF. The DNA for the CDR3 is TGTGCCATCAGTGAGTGGAAGGGTTCCAGTTCGGACACTGAAGCTTTCTTT.

V and J are TRBV25-1 and TRBJ1-4; D is undetermined. Germline V lookup: CDR1 MGHDK, CDR2 SYGVNS. V was trimmed by 5 bases and J by 3 bases, leaving 4 bases between them. This CDR3 region has 12 residues. The CDR3 sequence is CASSPSNEKLFF. In nucleotides, the CDR3 is TGTGCCAGCAGTCCTTCTAATGAAAAACTGTTTTTT.

The count of this clone is one. Distinct nucleotide sequences in the sample also encode this CDR3. This chain uses TRBV19 with TRBJ2-3, with 8 positions matching TRBD2. The germline V gene encodes CDR1 LNHDA and CDR2 SQIVND (reference sequence). J lost 4 bases, V lost 4 bases, and 4 bases had no gene match. There are 14 residues in the CDR3. The CDR3 sequence is CASSTSGSPDTQYF. Written as DNA, the CDR3 is TGTGCCAGTAGTACAAGCGGGAGCCCAGATACGCAGTATTTT. The whole variable domain, remainder taken from reference TRBV19 and TRBJ2-3, is DGGITQSPKYLFRKEGQNVTLSCEQNLNHDAMYWYRQDPGQGLRLIYYSQIVNDFQKGDIAEGYSVSREKKESFPLTVTSAQKNPTAFYLCASSTSGSPDTQYFGPGTRLTVL.

A single count supports this clone. The chain joins TRBV12-3 or TRBV12-4 to TRBJ2-7; D is uncertain. CDR3 length: 13 amino acids. Deletions cut 8 bases from V and 2 bases from J, with 13 bases between. The CDR3 DNA reads TGTGCCAGCCCTTTGAAACTCGCCTACGAGCAGTACTTC. Translation: CASPLKLAYEQYF.

The genes are TRBV5-1 and TRBJ1-5; the D is unclear. The CDR3 contains 14 residues. Trimming removed 5 bases at V and 1 base at J, with 10 bases between. From germline, CDR1 is SGHRS and CDR2 YFSETQ. For the CDR3, the DNA is TGCGCCAGCAGTATCAGCCCGAGCAATCAGCCCCAGCATTTT. Translated, it gives CASSISPSNQPQHF.